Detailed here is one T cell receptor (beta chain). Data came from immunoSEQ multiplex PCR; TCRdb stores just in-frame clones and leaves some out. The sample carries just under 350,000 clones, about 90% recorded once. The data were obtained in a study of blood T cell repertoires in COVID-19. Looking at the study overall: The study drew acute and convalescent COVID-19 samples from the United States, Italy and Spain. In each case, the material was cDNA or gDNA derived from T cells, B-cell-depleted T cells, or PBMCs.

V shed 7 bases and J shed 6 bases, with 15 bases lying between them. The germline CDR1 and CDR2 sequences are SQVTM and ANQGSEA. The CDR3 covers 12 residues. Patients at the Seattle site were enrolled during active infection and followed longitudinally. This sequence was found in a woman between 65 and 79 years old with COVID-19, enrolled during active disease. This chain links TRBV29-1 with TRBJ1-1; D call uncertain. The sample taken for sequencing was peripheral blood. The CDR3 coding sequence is TGCAGCGCCGAGGCCAGCAATCCTGAAGCTTTCTTT. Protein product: CSAEASNPEAFF.